These 32 T cell receptor beta chains share one sample of origin, sequenced in a study of T-cell memory formation after mild COVID-19. Using its own MiXCR run on the 5' RACE reads, TCRdb lists one record per CDR3 protein. The sample lists hundreds of thousands of distinct CDR3 sequences; less than 25% were seen once. The specimen was PBMCs or a T cell subset sorted from them (not recorded which). Receptor source: an adult woman who had mild COVID-19 (a few samples of this study predate the infection). Cell type and time point are not known.

This clonotype has more than one count but fewer than ten. This chain uses TRBV18 with TRBJ1-2; weak D call: TRBD1 (5 bases). The CDR3 extends over 15 amino acids. The V gene lost 0 bases and the J gene lost 6 bases, with 14 bases spanning the gap. Germline assignment: CDR1 KGHSH and CDR2 LQKENI. CDR3 in amino acids: CASSPPGHLLDGYTF. Written as DNA, the CDR3 is TGTGCCAGCTCACCACCAGGACACCTGCTGGATGGCTACACCTTC.

V is TRBV6-4 and J is TRBJ1-4; 8 bases map to TRBD1. Trimming at V came to 4 bases and at J to 7 bases, leaving 8 bases not matched to a gene. This CDR3 is built from 15 residues. CDR1 is MRHNA, CDR2 SNTAGT, per germline. The chain's CDR3 is CASSVSGGAGEKLFF. The DNA for the CDR3 is TGTGCCAGCAGTGTTTCAGGGGGCGCGGGTGAAAAACTGTTTTTT.

The table lists this clonotype with a few counts. The rearrangement uses TRBV6-2 or TRBV6-3 and TRBJ2-6, with TRBD1 as a possible D gene (5 bases). CDR1 and CDR2 from the germline V gene are MNHEY and SVGEGT. Deletions cut 6 bases from V and 5 bases from J, with 8 bases between. CDR3 length equals 13 residues. The CDR3 spells CASRPDRANVLTF. CDR3 coding DNA: TGTGCCAGCAGGCCGGACAGGGCCAACGTCCTGACTTTC.

A few counts support this clonotype. The CDR3 spells CSASHEAFF. The CDR3 nucleotides read TGCAGTGCTAGCCATGAAGCTTTCTTT. The V and J genes are TRBV20-1 and TRBJ1-1; D is unclear. The CDR3 has 9 residues. V lost 3 bases and J 7 bases, leaving 3 bases between the germline ends. Germline CDR1 and CDR2: DFQATT and SNEGSKA (reference sequence).

V is TRBV29-1 and J is TRBJ1-2, with 9 bases identical to TRBD1. Trimming took 5 bases from V and 2 from J; bases not matched to a gene: 3. The CDR3 extends over 13 amino acids. Germline V lookup: CDR1 SQVTM, CDR2 ANQGSEA. CDR3 amino acids: CSVYGQGNYGYTF. The CDR3 DNA reads TGCAGCGTTTACGGACAGGGGAACTATGGCTACACCTTC. The full variable domain, its missing parts supplied by reference TRBV29-1 and TRBJ1-2, is SAVISQKPSRDICQRGTSLTIQCQVDSQVTMMFWYRQQPGQSLTLIATANQGSEATYESGFVIDKFPISRPNLTFSTLTVSNMSPEDSSIYLCSVYGQGNYGYTFGSGTRLTVV.

The chain carries TRBV12-3 or TRBV12-4 and TRBJ2-1; 7 nucleotides line up with TRBD1. The CDR3 is made up of 15 amino acids. Trimming removed 4 bases from V and 3 bases from J; junction bases left unmatched: 6. In nucleotides, the CDR3 is TGTGCCAGCAGTTCCCCGGGACAGTACTACAATGAGCAGTTCTTC. This gives the protein CASSSPGQYYNEQFF.

This chain uses TRBV6-5 with TRBJ2-3; 8 positions match TRBD2. Trimming removed 6 bases from V and 5 bases from J; junction bases left unmatched: 10. This CDR3 has 15 amino acids. In germline, CDR1 is MNHEY, CDR2 SVGAGI. The CDR3 DNA reads TGTGCCAGCAGACCCTCCGGGGGGGCTTTAGATACGCAGTATTTT. Its translation: CASRPSGGALDTQYF.

At least ten counts were recorded for this clonotype. The chain is built from TRBV7-9 and TRBJ2-3; D is tentatively TRBD1 or TRBD2 (5 bases each). Trimming shortened V by 6 bases and J by 5 bases, and 15 bases separated the two germline ends. The CDR3 runs 14 residues. Per germline, CDR1 SEHNR and CDR2 FQNEAQ (reference sequence). DNA of the CDR3: TGTGCCAGCAGTATCGGGGCGCGCGAAGATACGCAGTATTTT. It codes for CASSIGAREDTQYF.

The V gene is TRBV3-1, the J gene TRBJ1-3; D not resolved. This CDR3 contains 12 residues. V was clipped by 4 bases and J by 7 bases, with 8 bases between them. CDR1 is LGHDT, CDR2 YNNKEL, per germline (reference sequence). The CDR3, as DNA: TGTGCCAGCAGCCCCAATCGGAACACCATATATTTT. It is translated as CASSPNRNTIYF.

This clonotype was seen a few times. V and J are TRBV20-1 and TRBJ2-3; 11 nucleotides agree with TRBD2. Germline lookup yields CDR1 DFQATT and CDR2 SNEGSKA (reference sequence). The CDR3 loop spans 15 amino acids. The V segment lost 5 bases and the J segment 6 bases; nucleotides outside the gene matches: 10. This CDR3 reads CSAPGASGGSDTQYF. The CDR3 DNA follows: TGCAGTGCTCCAGGCGCTAGCGGGGGGTCTGATACGCAGTATTTT.

The V call is TRBV7-3, the J call TRBJ2-1; maybe TRBD2 (7 bases). CDR3 length: 16 amino acids. The germline CDR1 and CDR2 sequences are SGHTA and FQGTGA. Trimming took 5 bases from V and 5 from J, leaving 19 bases between them. The CDR3: CASSPIGGPPDNEQFF. For the CDR3, the DNA is TGTGCCAGCAGCCCGATCGGGGGGCCTCCAGACAATGAGCAGTTCTTC.

V and J are TRBV5-1 and TRBJ2-3, with 10 bases fitting TRBD2. The CDR3 runs to 17 residues. Germline loops: CDR1 SGHRS, CDR2 YFSETQ. The junction had 6 bases not matched to a gene; V was cut back by 1 base and J by 1 base. CDR3 bases: TGCGCCAGCAGCTTGTCAAGCGGGGGGGCCCGCACAGATACGCAGTATTTT. Translation: CASSLSSGGARTDTQYF.

This chain links TRBV20-1 with TRBJ2-3, with D hard to call. V was pared by 7 bases and J by 2 bases, with 4 bases between. Germline CDR1 and CDR2: DFQATT and SNEGSKA (reference sequence). This CDR3 region has 10 residues. CDR3 DNA sequence: TGCAGTGTGTTCACAGATACGCAGTATTTT. As protein: CSVFTDTQYF.

The chain has TRBV7-8 and TRBJ1-1, with D unresolved. Trimming left V 1 base short and J 0 bases short, with 18 bases between. Germline-derived CDR1 and CDR2 are SGHVS and FQNEAQ. The length of the CDR3 is 18 residues. The CDR3 sequence: CASSLDFWPQRLNTEAFF. The CDR3 DNA follows: TGTGCCAGCAGCTTAGACTTTTGGCCACAACGGTTGAACACTGAAGCTTTCTTT.

This clonotype was seen only a few times. The rearrangement uses TRBV6-5 and TRBJ2-1; tentatively, D is TRBD1 (6 bases). This CDR3 contains 14 residues. Germline V CDR1 and CDR2: MNHEY, SVGAGI. V was shortened by 5 bases and J by 4 bases, with 12 bases between the two germline ends. CDR3 in amino acids: CASSPWTVYNEQFF. The CDR3, as DNA: TGTGCCAGCAGTCCTTGGACAGTTTACAATGAGCAGTTCTTC.

This clonotype was observed a few times. The CDR3 spells CASSYEGGETQYF. The CDR3 DNA sequence: TGTGCCAGCAGCTACGAAGGGGGAGAGACCCAGTACTTC. The chain uses TRBV4-2 and TRBJ2-5; D possibly corresponds to TRBD1 (6 bases). The V end lost 5 bases, the J end lost 4 bases, and 11 bases lay between the germline ends. CDR3 length: 13 residues. Germline V gene lookup returns CDR1 LGHNA and CDR2 YNFKEQ.

The rearrangement joins TRBV6-5 to TRBJ2-7, with TRBD2 identical over 7 bases. Trimming at V came to 2 bases and at J to 2 bases, leaving 3 bases not matched to a gene. Germline assignment: CDR1 MNHEY and CDR2 SVGAGI. This CDR3 comprises 14 residues. The CDR3 coding sequence is TGTGCCAGCAGTTACGCAGGACTAGCCTACGAGCAGTACTTC. Its translation: CASSYAGLAYEQYF.

This clonotype was seen only a few times. This rearrangement joins TRBV12-3 or TRBV12-4 to TRBJ1-1; tentative D call: TRBD1 (6 bases). There are 14 residues in the CDR3. V was clipped by 4 bases and J by 8 bases, with 17 bases between them. The CDR3 is CASSSLGGLSEAFF. CDR3 bases: TGTGCCAGCAGTTCCCTCGGGGGGCTGTCGGAAGCTTTCTTT.

This clonotype was detected only a few times. The DNA for the CDR3 is TGTGCCATCAGTGTAGGGGGCACTGAAGCTTTCTTT. This translates into CAISVGGTEAFF. The chain combines TRBV10-3 with TRBJ1-1, with a weak D call TRBD1 (6 bases). Germline V gene sequence: CDR1 ENHRY, CDR2 SYGVKD. The CDR3 is 12 amino acids. Trimming cost V 4 bases and J 4 bases, with 7 bases left between them.

This clonotype was found a few times. The chain is built from TRBV20-1 and TRBJ2-7; a possible D gene is TRBD1 (6 bases). CDR1 and CDR2 (germline): DFQATT, SNEGSKA (reference sequence). CDR3 length equals 15 residues. With 5 bases removed from V and 5 bases from J, the gap between germline ends came to 22 bases. In DNA, the CDR3 is TGCAGTGCTTCGAACTCCAACAGGGCCGGGGACGAGCAGTACTTC. Amino acid sequence: CSASNSNRAGDEQYF.

A few counts support this clonotype. The V gene is TRBV29-1, the J gene TRBJ2-1, with D unresolved. The germline gives CDR1 SQVTM, CDR2 ANQGSEA. V lost 4 bases, J lost 0 bases, and 13 bases lay in between. The CDR3 spans 15 residues. For the CDR3, the DNA is TGCAGCGTTGGACGGAGTGTGAGCTCCTACAATGAGCAGTTCTTC. This codes for CSVGRSVSSYNEQFF.

There are a few counts of this clonotype. J is TRBJ1-2 and V is TRBV12-3 or TRBV12-4; TRBD1 matches 8 bases. The length of the CDR3 is 15 residues. The junction had 8 bases not matched to a gene; V was cut back by 4 bases and J by 4 bases. The CDR3 DNA reads as TGTGCCAGCAGTTCGGACAGGGAATTTTCCTATGGCTACACCTTC. Translation: CASSSDREFSYGYTF.

This clonotype has just a few counts. V usage is TRBV11-2 and J usage is TRBJ2-1; 8 nucleotides line up with TRBD2. J lost 5 bases, V lost 0 bases, and 3 bases had no gene match. Germline lookup yields CDR1 SGHAT and CDR2 FQNNGV. The CDR3 runs 15 residues. The CDR3 nucleotides read TGTGCCAGCAGCTTAGACGCGGGGGGTCACAATGAGCAGTTCTTC. Its protein product is CASSLDAGGHNEQFF.

This clonotype has more than one count but fewer than ten. The chain has TRBV6-5 and TRBJ2-2, with 8 nucleotides matching TRBD1. CDR3 length: 15 residues. Germline V gene sequence: CDR1 MNHEY, CDR2 SVGAGI. J was trimmed by 13 bases and V by 5 bases; bases with no gene match: 15. The CDR3, as DNA: TGTGCCAGCAGTCCGCCCGGACAGGGCAGGGATAGGCTGTTTTTT. Translating it yields CASSPPGQGRDRLFF.

The chain has TRBV29-1 and TRBJ1-2, with D tentatively TRBD1 (6 bases). Germline loops: CDR1 SQVTM, CDR2 ANQGSEA. Trimming stripped 6 bases from V and 1 base from J, with 9 bases between. This CDR3 has 12 amino acids. The CDR3 loop reads CSVRGDNYGYTF. The CDR3 DNA follows: TGCAGCGTAAGGGGGGATAACTATGGCTACACCTTC.

In this sample, this clonotype turned up a few times. It is likely a read error, because the conserved phenylalanine at the end of the CDR3 is missing. The DNA is omitted, as the CDR3 cannot be located on it reliably, and the CDR3 follows TCRdb's listing. The gene calls are TRBV12-3 or TRBV12-4 and TRBJ2-5; the D segment call TRBD1 is taken from the table without a DNA check. Both ends counted, the CDR3 spans 15 residues. CDR3 in amino acids: CASSLPGGVGHRSLL.

The rearrangement uses TRBV20-1 and TRBJ1-5; weak D call: TRBD1 (6 bases). The germline V and J ends were trimmed by 2 bases and 2 bases, with 10 bases remaining between them. CDR1 DFQATT and CDR2 SNEGSKA come from the germline V gene (reference sequence). There are 14 residues in the CDR3. The chain's CDR3 is CSARMTGGNQPQHF. The CDR3 DNA reads as TGCAGTGCTAGAATGACAGGTGGCAATCAGCCCCAGCATTTT.

The V and J genes are TRBV5-1 and TRBJ2-7; 7 bases are shared with TRBD1. V trimming: 4 bases; J trimming: 6 bases; junction bases outside the gene matches: 19. The CDR3 runs 17 residues. Germline V lookup: CDR1 SGHRS, CDR2 YFSETQ. The CDR3 spells CASSKTGTATDLFEQYF. The CDR3 DNA reads TGCGCCAGCAGCAAAACCGGGACAGCTACCGACCTCTTCGAGCAGTACTTC.

This clonotype was counted many times. The chain is built from TRBV20-1 and TRBJ2-7, with 13 bases matching TRBD2. V was pared by 7 bases and J by 4 bases, with 4 bases of the junction left unmatched. Germline CDR1 reads DFQATT; CDR2 reads SNEGSKA (reference sequence). The CDR3 has 13 residues. The CDR3 spells CSVRTSGSYEQYF. CDR3 nucleotides: TGCAGTGTCCGGACTAGCGGGAGTTACGAGCAGTACTTC.

J is TRBJ2-5 and V is TRBV7-2; 10 bases align to TRBD1. J lost 6 bases, V lost 1 base, and 8 bases had no gene match. The CDR3 runs to 16 residues. Germline CDR1 and CDR2: SGHTA and FQGNSA. The CDR3 here is CASSLVGQGGQKTQYF. CDR3 DNA sequence: TGTGCCAGCAGCTTAGTCGGACAGGGGGGGCAGAAGACCCAGTACTTC.

The CDR3 protein is CASSVGVAGERNEQFF. CDR3 bases: TGTGCCAGCAGCGTAGGGGTAGCGGGAGAAAGGAATGAGCAGTTCTTC. The chain uses TRBV9 and TRBJ2-1; the match to TRBD2 covers 9 bases. Germline assignment: CDR1 SGDLS and CDR2 YYNGEE. The CDR3 consists of 16 residues. V lost 0 bases, J lost 7 bases, and 8 bases stayed unmatched.

This clonotype appeared a few times. The chain carries TRBV5-1 and TRBJ1-4, with D maybe TRBD1 (5 bases). Germline V gives CDR1 SGHRS, CDR2 YFSETQ. V lost 4 bases and J lost 13, with 20 bases in between. This CDR3 spans 14 amino acids. The CDR3, as DNA: TGCGCCAGCAGCCAAACCCGGGACCCCTGGGGACTGTTTTTT. Protein sequence: CASSQTRDPWGLFF. Based on the CDR3 plus reference TRBV5-1 and TRBJ1-4, the full variable domain is KAGVTQTPRYLIKTRGQQVTLSCSPISGHRSVSWYQQTPGQGLQFLFEYFSETQRNKGNFPGRFSGRQFSNSRSEMNVSTLELGDSALYLCASSQTRDPWGLFFGSGTQLSVL.